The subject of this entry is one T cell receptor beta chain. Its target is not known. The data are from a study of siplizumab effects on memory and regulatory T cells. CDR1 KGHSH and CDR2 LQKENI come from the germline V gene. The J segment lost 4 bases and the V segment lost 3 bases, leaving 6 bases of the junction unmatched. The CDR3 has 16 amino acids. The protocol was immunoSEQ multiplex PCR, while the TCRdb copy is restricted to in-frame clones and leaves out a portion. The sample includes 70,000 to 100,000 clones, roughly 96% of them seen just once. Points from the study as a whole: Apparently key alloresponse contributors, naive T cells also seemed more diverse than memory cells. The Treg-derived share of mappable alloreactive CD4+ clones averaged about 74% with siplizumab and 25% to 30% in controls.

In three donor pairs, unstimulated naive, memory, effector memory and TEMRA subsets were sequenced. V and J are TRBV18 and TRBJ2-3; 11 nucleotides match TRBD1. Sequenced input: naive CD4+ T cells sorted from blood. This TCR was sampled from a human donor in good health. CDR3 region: CASSPWTGGNADTQYF. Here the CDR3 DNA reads TGTGCCAGCTCACCTTGGACAGGGGGCAATGCAGATACGCAGTATTTT.